The 14 T cell receptor beta chains presented below share a single source sample, sequenced in a study of patients and donors after allogeneic stem cell transplantation. TCRdb reanalysed the RT-PCR reads using MiXCR and keeps one entry per CDR3 protein. The table includes about 110,000 distinct CDR3 sequences, around 36% detected once. Sequenced: blood, either unsorted or a sorted T cell fraction (not recorded which). The receptors were gathered from a human donor who was either an allogeneic HSCT recipient or a stem cell or donor lymphocyte infusion donor (not recorded which). It is not recorded whose cells these are; they may come from a transplant donor.

This clonotype has a single count. The rearrangement links TRBV18 to TRBJ1-1; no clear D. This CDR3 region has 12 residues. The germline CDR1 and CDR2 sequences are KGHSH and LQKENI. V shed 1 base and J shed 7 bases, with 7 bases lying between them. The CDR3 sequence: CASSPLRREAFF. CDR3 coding DNA: TGTGCCAGCTCACCACTGCGACGTGAAGCTTTCTTT.

The sample holds a few counts of this clonotype. The chain has TRBV15 and TRBJ1-6; D not resolved. Germline V lookup: CDR1 LNHNV, CDR2 YYDKDF (reference sequence). The CDR3 extends over 13 amino acids. Trimming pared 4 bases from V and 7 bases from J, leaving 8 bases between. Here the CDR3 DNA reads TGTGCCACCAGCAAAACGGGGAATTCACCCCTCCACTTT. This encodes CATSKTGNSPLHF.

This chain joins TRBV6-5 and TRBJ2-7; no reliable D call. The CDR3 has 14 amino acids. With 5 bases removed from V and 1 base from J, the gap between germline ends came to 12 bases. Germline values: CDR1 MNHEY, CDR2 SVGAGI. CDR3 sequence: CASSAFTASYEQYF. The CDR3, as DNA: TGTGCCAGCAGTGCATTCACAGCTTCCTACGAGCAGTACTTC.

This clonotype appeared a few times. Here the CDR3 reads CASSYDRSPGGYTF. The CDR3 nucleotides are TGTGCCAGCAGTTACGACAGGTCCCCAGGGGGCTACACCTTC. The chain uses TRBV6-5 and TRBJ1-2, with D perhaps matching TRBD1 (6 bases). V lost 2 bases and J lost 8, with 15 bases in between. Germline assignment: CDR1 MNHEY and CDR2 SVGAGI. This CDR3 has 14 amino acids.

The chain couples TRBV15 to TRBJ1-5; D is perhaps TRBD1 (5 bases). CDR1 is LNHNV, CDR2 YYDKDF, per germline (reference sequence). V was pared by 5 bases and J by 3 bases, with 14 bases between. The CDR3 loop spans 15 amino acids. The CDR3 DNA follows: TGTGCCACCAGCTCCCAAGGGACGGTCAATCAGCCCCAGCATTTT. It codes for CATSSQGTVNQPQHF.

This clonotype is labeled medium-sized (0.01 to 0.1%). This chain uses TRBV10-2 with TRBJ1-2; D unresolved. Germline V gene sequence: CDR1 WSHSY, CDR2 SAAADI. V was shortened by 3 bases and J by 0 bases, with 5 bases between the two germline ends. The CDR3 consists of 13 residues. The CDR3 sequence: CASSDFPNYGYTF. Written as DNA, the CDR3 is TGCGCCAGCAGTGATTTCCCTAACTATGGCTACACCTTC.

The rearrangement joins TRBV28 to TRBJ1-4; TRBD1 matches at 10 bases. This CDR3 has 15 residues. In germline, CDR1 is MDHEN, CDR2 SYDVKM. Trimming took 5 bases from V and 7 from J; bases not matched to a gene: 7. For the CDR3, the DNA is TGTGCCAGCAGTCAGCAGACAGGGGGCATTGAAAAACTGTTTTTT. Translation: CASSQQTGGIEKLFF.

This chain connects TRBV27 to TRBJ2-1; D unclear. The germline V and J ends were trimmed by 3 bases and 4 bases, with 13 bases remaining between them. CDR1 is MNHEY and CDR2 is SMNVEV in the germline V gene (reference sequence). There are 15 residues in the CDR3. The CDR3 is CASSLRRNSYNEQFF. CDR3 bases: TGTGCCAGCAGTTTGAGAAGGAACAGTTACAATGAGCAGTTCTTC.

This clonotype came up a few times. The chain carries TRBV20-1 and TRBJ1-5; D is possibly TRBD1 (6 bases). The CDR3 sequence is 16 residues long. The ends were cut back, 7 bases at V and 0 bases at J, with 19 bases in the middle. The germline V gene has CDR1 DFQATT and CDR2 SNEGSKA (reference sequence). DNA of the CDR3: TGCAGTGGGGTGGACAGCCTCTACTATAGCAATCAGCCCCAGCATTTT. Translating gives CSGVDSLYYSNQPQHF.

The gene calls are TRBV7-2 and TRBJ2-2; D remains unclear. The CDR3 covers 13 residues. With 0 bases removed from V and 4 bases from J, the gap between germline ends came to 3 bases. CDR1 and CDR2 from the germline V gene are SGHTA and FQGNSA. CDR3 in DNA: TGTGCCAGCAGCTTAGCTCCCACCGGGGAGCTGTTTTTT. Translated, it gives CASSLAPTGELFF.

This clonotype was counted between two and nine times. The chain combines TRBV18 with TRBJ1-3, with 7 bases matching TRBD1. J gave up 5 bases and V 0 bases, and 4 bases lay outside the gene matches. The CDR3 extends over 15 amino acids. Germline CDR1 KGHSH, CDR2 LQKENI. The CDR3 bases are TGTGCCAGCTCACCACCTGGGACAGCTAGAAACACCATATATTTT. Protein sequence: CASSPPGTARNTIYF. The full variable domain, completed using reference TRBV18 and TRBJ1-3, is NAGVMQNPRHLVRRRGQEARLRCSPMKGHSHVYWYRQLPEEGLKFMVYLQKENIIDESGMPKERFSAEFPKEGPSILRIQQVVRGDSAAYFCASSPPGTARNTIYFGEGSWLTVV.

This clonotype was found a few times. CDR3 residues: CASSPTTGTLYGYTF. DNA for the CDR3: TGTGCCAGCAGCCCGACTACAGGGACGCTCTATGGCTACACCTTC. The chain couples TRBV7-2 to TRBJ1-2; perhaps TRBD1 as D (6 bases). This CDR3 comprises 15 residues. Germline V lookup: CDR1 SGHTA, CDR2 FQGNSA. V was shortened by 5 bases and J by 4 bases, with 17 bases between the two germline ends.

The V call is TRBV20-1, the J call TRBJ2-7; 9 bases map to TRBD1. J lost 5 bases, V lost 5 bases, and 10 bases had no gene match. Per the germline V gene, CDR1 is DFQATT and CDR2 is SNEGSKA (reference sequence). CDR3 length equals 14 residues. DNA of the CDR3: TGCAGTGCTCACCGGACAGGGGTGAGGAACGAGCAGTACTTC. This translates into CSAHRTGVRNEQYF.

This clonotype showed up just a few times. The chain combines TRBV5-6 with TRBJ2-7; the D is unclear. V gave up 0 bases and J gave up 3 bases, with 10 bases separating them. Germline CDR1 reads SGHDT; CDR2 reads YYEEEE. The CDR3 length is 14 residues. CDR3 in DNA: TGTGCCAGCAGCTTGGGGTCCGAAATCTACGAGCAGTACTTC. Its translation is CASSLGSEIYEQYF.